Below are 28 T cell receptor beta chains sequenced from a single sample in a study of T cell responses to AZD1222 COVID-19 vaccine. The table came from immunoSEQ multiplex PCR; TCRdb's copy has only in-frame clones and leaves some out. The profile shows 150,000 to 200,000 clones, 80% to 95% of them singletons. Source: peripheral blood, taken on day 0 of AZD1222 vaccination. The receptors here all came from an adult in good health.

This rearrangement joins TRBV2 to TRBJ1-1, with TRBD1 identical over 8 bases. The CDR3 covers 14 residues. The germline V gene encodes CDR1 SNHLY and CDR2 FYNNEI. V was pared by 8 bases and J by 1 base, with 6 bases of the junction left unmatched. The DNA of the CDR3 is TGTGCCAGCGGAAGACAGGGGCGGAACACTGAAGCTTTCTTT. Its translation is CASGRQGRNTEAFF. The full variable domain, its missing parts supplied by reference TRBV2 and TRBJ1-1, is EPEVTQTPSHQVTQMGQEVILRCVPISNHLYFYWYRQILGQKVEFLVSFYNNEISEKSEIFDDQFSVERPDGSNFTLKIRSTKLEDSAMYFCASGRQGRNTEAFFGQGTRLTVV.

The chain recombines TRBV18 with TRBJ1-1; D is possibly TRBD1 (6 bases). V dropped 3 bases and J dropped 0 bases, with 11 bases sitting between them. The CDR3 consists of 15 residues. Germline CDR1 reads KGHSH; CDR2 reads LQKENI. Here the CDR3 DNA reads TGTGCCAGCTCACCGGACAGCAGCATGAACACTGAAGCTTTCTTT. Translated: CASSPDSSMNTEAFF.

V gene TRBV28 combines with J gene TRBJ2-1; the D is unclear. This CDR3 is 11 amino acids long. Trimming took off 3 bases at V and 6 bases at J, with 3 bases between the two ends. The germline gives CDR1 MDHEN, CDR2 SYDVKM. The CDR3 DNA sequence: TGTGCCAGCAGTTTTCTCAATGAGCAGTTCTTC. Protein: CASSFLNEQFF.

The V and J genes are TRBV21-1 and TRBJ2-1; the table's D gene call, TRBD1, was not cross checked with the DNA. TRBV21-1 is a pseudogene. The CDR3 is made up of 14 amino acids. The CDR3 nucleotides read TGTGCCAGCAGCAAAGCTTACAGGGTGGATGAGCAGTTCTTC. Translated, it gives CASSKAYRVDEQFF.

The chain is built from TRBV12-1 and TRBJ2-2; whether TRBD2, the table's D call, matches the DNA was not checked. TRBV12-1 is given as a pseudogene. The CDR3 loop spans 23 amino acids. CDR3 coding DNA: TGTGCCAGCAGCTTCCACCGGGGGGACAGACGGACTAGCGGGGTACTGAACACCGGGGAGCTGTTTTTT. The encoded protein is CASSFHRGDRRTSGVLNTGELFF.

CDR3 nucleotides: TGTGCCAGCAGCCTAAAGTGGGGCCCCGAGACCGGGGAGCTGTTTTTT. Translated: CASSLKWGPETGELFF. This chain joins TRBV3-1 (or the pseudogene TRBV3-2) and TRBJ2-2; perhaps TRBD1 as D (5 bases). Germline V gives CDR1 LGHDT, CDR2 YNNKEL (reference sequence). The CDR3 runs to 16 residues. Trimming took 4 bases from V and 5 from J, leaving 17 bases between them.

The gene calls are TRBV7-2 and TRBJ2-3; D is undetermined. The germline V and J ends were trimmed by 5 bases and 0 bases, with 3 bases remaining between them. Germline V lookup: CDR1 SGHTA, CDR2 FQGNSA. This CDR3 has 12 amino acids. CDR3 sequence (DNA): TGTGCCAGCAGCCCAAGCACAGATACGCAGTATTTT. Protein: CASSPSTDTQYF.

V usage is TRBV5-6 and J usage is TRBJ1-1, with unresolved D. The CDR3 has 14 amino acids. Trimming cost V 0 bases and J 4 bases, with 10 bases left between them. CDR1 is SGHDT, CDR2 YYEEEE, per germline. In nucleotides, the CDR3 is TGTGCCAGCAGCTTGGCGACGGCGGGCACTGAAGCTTTCTTT. Its protein product is CASSLATAGTEAFF.

The J gene is TRBJ2-7, the V gene TRBV28, with D uncertain. This CDR3 has 15 amino acids. In germline, CDR1 is MDHEN, CDR2 SYDVKM. Trimming shortened V by 0 bases and J by 4 bases, and 13 bases separated the two germline ends. The CDR3 region is CASSLWGGPGYEQYF. Here the CDR3 DNA reads TGTGCCAGCAGTTTATGGGGCGGACCTGGGTACGAGCAGTACTTC.

V and J are TRBV15 and TRBJ1-4; the match to TRBD1 covers 8 bases. After removal of 0 bases from V and 8 bases from J, the junction contained 5 bases not matched to a gene. The CDR3 runs 15 residues. In germline, CDR1 is LNHNV, CDR2 YYDKDF (reference sequence). The CDR3 DNA reads TGTGCCACCAGCAGAGATCAGGGGGCGAAAGAAAAACTGTTTTTT. Protein: CATSRDQGAKEKLFF.

The CDR3 protein is CASSIGAGASYEQYF. Written as DNA, the CDR3 is TGTGCCAGTAGTATAGGTGCGGGAGCAAGCTACGAGCAGTACTTC. The chain has TRBV19 and TRBJ2-7; the match to TRBD2 covers 7 bases. CDR3 length equals 15 residues. Germline loops: CDR1 LNHDA, CDR2 SQIVND (reference sequence). The V and J ends lost 1 base and 3 bases, in that order; junction bases with no gene match: 6.

The chain combines TRBV5-6 with TRBJ1-2, with TRBD1 identical over 7 bases. The CDR3 length is 15 residues. V was clipped by 5 bases and J by 0 bases; unmatched bases: 7. CDR1 is SGHDT and CDR2 is YYEEEE in the germline V gene. CDR3 loop: CASRRQGGTNYGYTF. In DNA, the CDR3 is TGTGCCAGCAGGAGACAGGGAGGGACTAACTATGGCTACACCTTC.

This clone is a singleton in its sample. The rearrangement uses TRBV6-5 and TRBJ2-5; D is possibly TRBD2 (5 bases). Germline V gene lookup returns CDR1 MNHEY and CDR2 SVGAGI. The CDR3 consists of 13 residues. V was trimmed by 4 bases and J by 5 bases, leaving 11 bases between them. The CDR3 sequence is CASSFREGETQYF. The CDR3 nucleotides are TGTGCCAGCAGTTTCCGGGAAGGGGAGACCCAGTACTTC.

This chain links TRBV5-4 with TRBJ1-2; 7 nucleotides line up with TRBD1. CDR3 length: 14 residues. The trim removed 4 bases at V and 4 bases at J, leaving 7 bases unmatched. CDR1 SGHNT and CDR2 YYREEE come from the germline V gene (reference sequence). The CDR3 nucleotides are TGTGCCAGCAGCCCCCGGACAGGTGGCTATGGCTACACCTTC. It codes for CASSPRTGGYGYTF.

This chain uses TRBV27 with TRBJ1-2, with 9 bases lining up with TRBD1. CDR3 size: 16 residues. The V segment lost 5 bases and the J segment 2 bases; nucleotides outside the gene matches: 9. Germline CDR1 and CDR2: MNHEY and SMNVEV (reference sequence). The CDR3 sequence: CASSPSGTGQNYGYTF. The CDR3 bases are TGTGCCAGCAGTCCATCCGGGACAGGGCAGAACTATGGCTACACCTTC.

The rearrangement joins TRBV5-5 to TRBJ1-2, with unresolved D. From germline, CDR1 is SGHKS and CDR2 YYEKEE (reference sequence). Deletions cut 4 bases from V and 2 bases from J, with 15 bases between. CDR3 size: 15 residues. The CDR3 region has the DNA TGTGCCAGCAGCCGTCATGTACGGATAAACTATGGCTACACCTTC. Its translation: CASSRHVRINYGYTF.

The V call is TRBV6-5, the J call TRBJ2-7; D possibly corresponds to TRBD1 (5 bases). With 7 bases removed from V and 7 bases from J, the gap between germline ends came to 20 bases. In germline, CDR1 is MNHEY, CDR2 SVGAGI. The CDR3 is 14 amino acids. The DNA of the CDR3 is TGTGCCAGCAACCCAGGGTGGCCCCCTTTGGAGCAGTACTTC. Translation: CASNPGWPPLEQYF.

Written as DNA, the CDR3 is TGTGCCAGCAGCCAAGCTGACAGGGGAAATTCACCCCTCCACTTT. Amino acid sequence: CASSQADRGNSPLHF. The rearrangement joins TRBV3-1 (or the pseudogene TRBV3-2) to TRBJ1-6, with 8 bases identical to TRBD1. J gave up 7 bases and V 1 base, and 3 bases lay outside the gene matches. The CDR3 totals 15 residues. Germline assignment: CDR1 LGHDT and CDR2 YNNKEL (reference sequence).

The chain combines TRBV19 with TRBJ1-5; perhaps TRBD1 as D (5 bases). Germline-derived CDR1 and CDR2 are LNHDA and SQIVND (reference sequence). Trimming removed 4 bases at V and 1 base at J, with 14 bases between. The CDR3 extends over 16 amino acids. CDR3 in amino acids: CASSSGLGGSNQPQHF. The CDR3 DNA follows: TGTGCCAGTAGTAGCGGCCTTGGGGGAAGCAATCAGCCCCAGCATTTT.

The rearrangement links TRBV4-1 to TRBJ2-2; D might be TRBD1 or TRBD2, each matching 5 bases. This CDR3 comprises 16 residues. Germline CDR1 reads MGHRA; CDR2 reads YSYEKL. Trimming removed 5 bases from V and 4 bases from J, with 17 bases in between. The CDR3 sequence: CASSDRTRDRTGELFF. The CDR3 region has the DNA TGCGCCAGCAGCGACCGAACTAGGGACCGCACCGGGGAGCTGTTTTTT.

The chain recombines TRBV19 with TRBJ2-3; unclear D gene. Trimming stripped 8 bases from V and 0 bases from J, with 9 bases between. Germline V lookup: CDR1 LNHDA, CDR2 SQIVND (reference sequence). This CDR3 is built from 13 residues. DNA of the CDR3: TGTGCCAGTGGAAGAAGGAGCACAGATACGCAGTATTTT. The encoded protein is CASGRRSTDTQYF.

DNA of the CDR3: TGTGCCAGTAGTATATCCCCGACAGGGATGGCCCTACTAGCCAAAAACATTCAGTACTTC. Its translation: CASSISPTGMALLAKNIQYF. The chain carries TRBV19 and TRBJ2-4; 7 bases agree with TRBD1. V lost 2 bases to trimming and J lost 0 bases; unmatched junction nucleotides: 16. The CDR3 length is 20 residues. Germline V gene data show CDR1 as LNHDA and CDR2 as SQIVND (reference sequence).

This clone was seen a single time. The V call is TRBV7-2, the J call TRBJ1-3; D perhaps matches TRBD1 (6 bases). The germline V and J ends were trimmed by 2 bases and 4 bases, with 15 bases remaining between them. The CDR3 length is 16 residues. CDR1 and CDR2 (germline): SGHTA, FQGNSA. The CDR3 sequence: CASSLRSTGTGNTIYF. The CDR3, as DNA: TGTGCCAGCAGCTTACGAAGCACAGGGACGGGAAACACCATATATTTT.

The gene calls are TRBV6-6 and TRBJ2-7; D possibly uses TRBD1 or TRBD2 (6 bases each). This CDR3 is 13 amino acids long. The germline V gene has CDR1 MNHNY and CDR2 SVGAGI (reference sequence). Trimming stripped 11 bases from V and 5 bases from J, with 19 bases between. The CDR3 region is CADAGQGSHEQYF. Here the CDR3 DNA reads TGTGCCGACGCGGGGCAGGGGAGTCACGAGCAGTACTTC.

The V call is TRBV15, the J call TRBJ1-2; D is perhaps TRBD1 (5 bases). Trimming took 0 bases from V and 8 from J, leaving 10 bases between them. CDR1 and CDR2 (germline): LNHNV, YYDKDF (reference sequence). This CDR3 has 13 residues. The CDR3 DNA follows: TGTGCCACCAGCAGAGAGATAAGGGACGGCTACACCTTC. It is translated as CATSREIRDGYTF.

This chain connects TRBV9 to TRBJ1-1; no clear D gene. CDR3 size: 14 residues. Germline V gene sequence: CDR1 SGDLS, CDR2 YYNGEE. Trimming removed 4 bases at V and 0 bases at J, with 10 bases between. The CDR3 loop reads CASSTQLMNTEAFF. The DNA for the CDR3 is TGTGCCAGCAGCACCCAGCTCATGAACACTGAAGCTTTCTTT.

J is TRBJ1-6 and V is TRBV14; 9 bases fit TRBD1. The J segment lost 10 bases and the V segment lost 2 bases, leaving 9 bases of the junction unmatched. The CDR3 is 16 amino acids. Germline V lookup: CDR1 SGHDN, CDR2 FVKESK. The CDR3 sequence: CASSQNVGQGSSPLHF. The CDR3 DNA is TGTGCCAGCAGCCAAAATGTGGGACAGGGATCCTCACCCCTCCACTTT.

The J gene is TRBJ1-1, the V gene TRBV7-2; TRBD1 matches 7 bases. The germline gives CDR1 SGHTA, CDR2 FQGNSA. The CDR3 consists of 15 residues. The trim removed 0 bases at V and 1 base at J, leaving 2 bases unmatched. The CDR3 region is CASSLAGTENTEAFF. CDR3 nucleotide sequence: TGTGCCAGCAGCTTAGCTGGGACAGAGAACACTGAAGCTTTCTTT. Combining the CDR3 with reference TRBV7-2 and TRBJ1-1 gives the whole variable domain GAGVSQSPSNKVTEKGKDVELRCDPISGHTALYWYRQSLGQGLEFLIYFQGNSAPDKSGLPSDRFSAERTGGSVSTLTIQRTQQEDSAVYLCASSLAGTENTEAFFGQGTRLTVV.